The present T cell receptor beta chain was sequenced within a study of blood T cell repertoires in COVID-19. Study context: Samples of COVID-19 (acute and convalescent) were obtained from the United States, Italy and Spain. T cells, B-cell-depleted T cells, or PBMCs provided the cDNA or gDNA that served as material.

Original methodology: Using reference gene primer amplification, nucleated cell counts were estimated. Measured with immunoSEQ multiplex PCR; TCRdb has only the in-frame clones, and not every one. That table gives V, J and clone size, and the DNA gave D and trimming. The sample shows around 200,000 clones, roughly 90% of them seen only once. V was pared by 8 bases and J by 7 bases, with 10 bases of the junction left unmatched. The CDR3 runs to 15 residues. Germline V gene lookup returns CDR1 SGHTA and CDR2 FQGNSA. This clone was seen just once. Sequencing was performed on peripheral blood. The V call is TRBV7-2, the J call TRBJ2-5, with TRBD2 matching 13 bases. The sequence derives from a man between 18 and 35 years old with active or convalescent COVID-19. As DNA, the CDR3 is TGTGCCAGCCAAGGACTAGCGGGAGAAAGGGGGACCCAGTACTTC. As protein: CASQGLAGERGTQYF.